The 26 T cell receptor beta chains below all came from one sample that was sequenced in a study of molecular identifiers for immune sequencing clone quantification. TCRdb reanalysed the PCR reads using MiXCR and keeps one entry per CDR3 protein. This table holds some 320,000 distinct CDR3 sequences, about a fifth found once. Sequences were obtained from naive CD8+ T cells from blood, with Jurkat cell RNA spiked in. As to subset: FACS-sorted CD8+CD4-CCR7+CD45RA+ naive T cells. Receptor source: a human donor in good health. Some libraries in this study had Jurkat cell RNA spiked in.

This clonotype was seen many times. The gene calls are TRBV11-2 and TRBJ2-3; D remains ambiguous. V lost 0 bases to trimming and J lost 3 bases, with 7 bases between them. Germline V gene sequence: CDR1 SGHAT, CDR2 FQNNGV. The CDR3 consists of 14 residues. The CDR3 protein is CASSLDPVTDTQYF. In DNA, the CDR3 is TGTGCCAGCAGCTTAGATCCCGTGACAGATACGCAGTATTTT.

J is TRBJ2-7 and V is TRBV28; TRBD2 aligns across 13 bases. The CDR3 runs 18 residues. V lost 2 bases, J lost 3 bases, and 10 bases stayed unmatched. Germline V lookup: CDR1 MDHEN, CDR2 SYDVKM. The CDR3 spells CASSLHPAGLAGLYEQYF. Written as DNA, the CDR3 is TGTGCCAGCAGTTTACACCCAGCGGGACTAGCGGGACTCTACGAGCAGTACTTC. Drawing the rest from reference TRBV28 and TRBJ2-7, the complete variable domain is DVKVTQSSRYLVKRTGEKVFLECVQDMDHENMFWYRQDPGLGLRLIYFSYDVKMKEKGDIPEGYSVSREKKERFSLILESASTNQTSMYLCASSLHPAGLAGLYEQYFGPGTRLTVT.

This clonotype was counted ten times or more. The V call is TRBV7-6, the J call TRBJ2-3, with 8 bases fitting TRBD2. Germline trimming cut 5 bases from V and 2 bases from J; bases unmatched to any gene: 9. The CDR3 spans 16 residues. Germline V gives CDR1 SGHVS, CDR2 FNYEAQ. The CDR3 is CASSHFVAGLTDTQYF. The CDR3 DNA follows: TGTGCCAGCAGCCATTTCGTAGCGGGACTCACAGATACGCAGTATTTT.

In the case of this clonotype: In this CDR3 the conserved last residue, phenylalanine or tryptophan, is missing, so a read error is likely. This sequence joins TRBV9 and TRBJ2-1; D may be TRBD1 (6 bases). V was clipped by 3 bases and J by 5 bases, with 9 bases between them. The CDR3 covers 13 residues. Germline CDR1 and CDR2: SGDLS and YYNGEE. The CDR3 DNA sequence: TGTGCCAGCAGCGAGACAGGCAACAATGAGCAGTTCCTC. This codes for CASSETGNNEQFL.

The genes are TRBV4-3 and TRBJ1-1; D call uncertain. The germline gives CDR1 LGHNA, CDR2 YSLEER. Trimming pared 0 bases from V and 5 bases from J, leaving 7 bases between. The CDR3 contains 13 residues. The CDR3 DNA follows: TGCGCCAGCAGCCAAGATTGGGGAACTGAAGCTTTCTTT. Translated: CASSQDWGTEAFF.

About this clonotype: A much larger clonotype is one base distant, so this may be a read error. The V gene is TRBV7-9, the J gene TRBJ1-2; D uncertain. The CDR3 runs 16 residues. Trimming left V 1 base short and J 6 bases short, with 18 bases between. In germline, CDR1 is SEHNR, CDR2 FQNEAQ (reference sequence). CDR3 coding DNA: TGTGCCAGCAGCTTAGATTCTGGCCTCAACCACAATGGCTACACCTTC. Translated, it gives CASSLDSGLNHNGYTF.

This clonotype was observed a handful of times. V is TRBV6-2 or TRBV6-3 and J is TRBJ2-3; D tentatively reads TRBD1 or TRBD2 (5 bases each). This CDR3 has 19 amino acids. In germline, CDR1 is MNHEY, CDR2 SVGEGT. V was cut by 0 bases and J by 0 bases, with 19 bases left in between. The DNA of the CDR3 is TGTGCCAGCAGTTACTCAACCCGGGACCCCAACCCTAGCACAGATACGCAGTATTTT. This codes for CASSYSTRDPNPSTDTQYF.

Ten or more counts support this clonotype. The V gene is TRBV6-5, the J gene TRBJ2-3; the D is unclear. The V gene's germline CDR1 is MNHEY and CDR2 SVGAGI. The CDR3 loop spans 14 amino acids. The ends were cut back, 4 bases at V and 2 bases at J, with 10 bases in the middle. CDR3 nucleotide sequence: TGTGCCAGCAGTTTATATCGGTACACAGATACGCAGTATTTT. This codes for CASSLYRYTDTQYF.

Details on this clonotype: Being one base from a much bigger clone, this may be a read error. The chain recombines TRBV6-5 with TRBJ1-1; 9 bases map to TRBD1. The CDR3 is 16 amino acids. Germline V lookup: CDR1 MNHEY, CDR2 SVGAGI. The CDR3 region is CASRQRSDRGLRDALF. As DNA, the CDR3 is TGTGCCAGCAGGCAACGATCCGACAGGGGGTTGCGCGACGCTTTATTT.

Only a few counts were recorded for this clonotype. The rearrangement joins TRBV3-1 to TRBJ1-4, with TRBD1 as a possible D gene (6 bases). V was clipped by 0 bases and J by 0 bases, with 8 bases between them. CDR1 and CDR2 from the germline V gene are LGHDT and YNNKEL (reference sequence). This CDR3 is built from 16 residues. The CDR3 nucleotides are TGTGCCAGCAGCCAAGATGGGGGCCCAACTAATGAAAAACTGTTTTTT. It codes for CASSQDGGPTNEKLFF.

This clonotype was seen repeatedly, ten times or more. The chain has TRBV5-6 and TRBJ2-3; D perhaps matches TRBD2 (6 bases). Germline CDR1 and CDR2: SGHDT and YYEEEE. The CDR3 is made up of 17 amino acids. Trimming took 3 bases from V and 6 from J, leaving 23 bases between them. The CDR3 sequence is CASSWPQQGRGGDTQYF. For the CDR3, the DNA is TGTGCCAGCAGCTGGCCCCAGCAGGGTAGAGGAGGGGATACGCAGTATTTT. The full variable domain, completed using reference TRBV5-6 and TRBJ2-3, is DAGVTQSPTHLIKTRGQQVTLRCSPKSGHDTVSWYQQALGQGPQFIFQYYEEEERQRGNFPDRFSGHQFPNYSSELNVNALLLGDSALYLCASSWPQQGRGGDTQYFGPGTRLTVL.

Turning to this clonotype: This may be a read error, as it is one base from a much larger clone. The V and J genes are TRBV7-2 and TRBJ2-5, with D perhaps matching TRBD2 (6 bases). V lost 3 bases, J lost 2 bases, and 22 bases lay in between. The germline V gene has CDR1 SGHTA and CDR2 FQGNSA. The CDR3 runs to 18 residues. The CDR3 DNA reads as TGTGCCAGCAGCTTTACCCCGTCGGCGGGGAGGATACAAGAGACCCAGTACTTC. Translated, it gives CASSFTPSAGRIQETQYF.

At least ten counts were recorded for this clonotype. The CDR3 is CAWSLGSQETQYF. The CDR3 nucleotides are TGTGCCTGGAGTTTAGGGTCCCAAGAGACCCAGTACTTC. The chain carries TRBV30 and TRBJ2-5; D is unresolved. CDR1 is GTSNPN, CDR2 SVGIG, per germline (reference sequence). The CDR3 consists of 13 residues. V lost 2 bases and J lost 1, with 8 bases in between.

On this clonotype itself: A single base separates this from a much larger clone, so it may be a read error. This sequence joins TRBV21-1 and TRBJ2-6; the table's TRBD2 call for D was not verified on the DNA. TRBV21-1 is shown as a pseudogene. The CDR3 has 18 amino acids. The CDR3 DNA reads as TGTGCCAGCACCAAGGCAGGGAGTTCCTCCTCTGGGGCCAACGTCCTGACTTTC. Protein product: CASTKAGSSSSGANVLTF.

The chain has TRBV10-2 and TRBJ2-6; maybe TRBD2 (6 bases). The CDR3 has 14 residues. Trimming shortened V by 6 bases and J by 3 bases, and 9 bases separated the two germline ends. Germline CDR1 WSHSY, CDR2 SAAADI. The CDR3 region has the DNA TGCGCCAGCAGGGAGGGCGGTGGGGCCAACGTCCTGACTTTC. Translated: CASREGGGANVLTF.

This clonotype was recorded only once. The chain uses TRBV7-6 and TRBJ2-3; 9 positions agree with TRBD2. This CDR3 has 17 amino acids. With V trimmed by 1 base and J by 3 bases, 8 bases remained unmatched. The germline gives CDR1 SGHVS, CDR2 FNYEAQ. CDR3 in amino acids: CASSLVGRGGVTDTQYF. DNA for the CDR3: TGTGCCAGCAGCTTAGTTGGGCGGGGGGGCGTTACAGATACGCAGTATTTT.

This clonotype was counted many times. The J gene is TRBJ2-7, the V gene TRBV28, with D perhaps given as TRBD1 or TRBD2 (5 bases each). Germline CDR1 reads MDHEN; CDR2 reads SYDVKM. The length of the CDR3 is 14 residues. Trimming took 6 bases from V and 7 from J, leaving 19 bases between them. CDR3: CASSLTGTFGEQYF. The CDR3 coding sequence is TGTGCCAGCAGCCTTACCGGGACCTTTGGGGAGCAGTACTTC. Full variable domain (outside the CDR3, taken from reference TRBV28 and TRBJ2-7): DVKVTQSSRYLVKRTGEKVFLECVQDMDHENMFWYRQDPGLGLRLIYFSYDVKMKEKGDIPEGYSVSREKKERFSLILESASTNQTSMYLCASSLTGTFGEQYFGPGTRLTVT.

This clonotype was seen many times. This chain joins TRBV12-3 or TRBV12-4 and TRBJ2-3; 13 bases are shared with TRBD2. V shed 3 bases, J shed 0 bases, and the junction held 6 bases outside the gene matches. The CDR3 has 18 amino acids. The CDR3 bases are TGTGCCAGCAGTTTTTTGACTAGCGGGGGGCTGAGCACAGATACGCAGTATTTT. Translation: CASSFLTSGGLSTDTQYF.

This clonotype has just a few counts. The chain couples TRBV3-1 to TRBJ2-3, with 9 bases identical to TRBD1. After removal of 4 bases from V and 3 bases from J, the junction contained 11 bases not matched to a gene. The CDR3 length is 17 residues. Germline V gene data show CDR1 as LGHDT and CDR2 as YNNKEL (reference sequence). The CDR3 reads CASSRYRGQGFTDTQYF. CDR3 DNA sequence: TGTGCCAGCAGCCGCTACAGGGGGCAGGGGTTTACAGATACGCAGTATTTT.

The V and J genes are TRBV12-5 and TRBJ1-1, with a possible D match to TRBD1 (6 bases). V lost 2 bases, J lost 1 base, and 17 bases lay in between. Germline V gene data show CDR1 as LGHNT and CDR2 as FRNRAP. The CDR3 has 17 residues. The CDR3 DNA sequence: TGTGCTAGTGGTTTGACGGGGGCGGCGGGGCAGAACACTGAAGCTTTCTTT. Translated: CASGLTGAAGQNTEAFF.

This clonotype was picked up a small number of times. V is TRBV7-6 and J is TRBJ2-2; D is ambiguous. Germline CDR1 and CDR2: SGHVS and FNYEAQ. The CDR3 spans 13 residues. Trimming left V 7 bases short and J 7 bases short, with 13 bases between. The CDR3 here is CASTRGPYGELFF. The CDR3 nucleotides are TGTGCCAGCACAAGAGGACCGTACGGGGAGCTGTTTTTT. Using reference TRBV7-6 and TRBJ2-2 for the parts outside the CDR3, the full variable domain is GAGVSQSPRYKVTKRGQDVALRCDPISGHVSLYWYRQALGQGPEFLTYFNYEAQQDKSGLPNDRFSAERPEGSISTLTIQRTEQRDSAMYRCASTRGPYGELFFGEGSRLTVL.

This clonotype was recorded a few times. The genes are TRBV2 and TRBJ1-5, with D tentatively TRBD1 (6 bases). V was clipped by 4 bases and J by 3 bases, with 13 bases between them. CDR3 length equals 15 residues. Germline V gene data show CDR1 as SNHLY and CDR2 as FYNNEI. CDR3 bases: TGTGCCAGCAGTGCACTACCAGGGGACAATCAGCCCCAGCATTTT. As protein: CASSALPGDNQPQHF.

At least ten counts were recorded for this clonotype. This chain uses TRBV5-6 with TRBJ2-2, with D possibly being TRBD1 (6 bases). Per the germline V gene, CDR1 is SGHDT and CDR2 is YYEEEE. The CDR3 totals 14 residues. V gave up 4 bases and J gave up 4 bases, with 11 bases separating them. The CDR3 loop is CASSPGQITGELFF. CDR3 DNA: TGTGCCAGCAGCCCCGGACAGATCACCGGGGAGCTGTTTTTT.

This clonotype was observed many times. This sequence joins TRBV29-1 and TRBJ2-7; 8 bases are shared with TRBD1. CDR1 is SQVTM, CDR2 ANQGSEA, per germline. This CDR3 comprises 11 residues. CDR3 DNA sequence: TGCACGGCAGGGGGCCTCTACGAGCAGTACTTC. It yields the protein CTAGGLYEQYF.

This clonotype was counted many times. This chain connects TRBV11-2 to TRBJ2-1; D is unresolved. The germline CDR1 and CDR2 sequences are SGHAT and FQNNGV. The CDR3 length is 12 residues. The V end lost 4 bases, the J end lost 9 bases, and 10 bases lay between the germline ends. The CDR3 DNA is TGTGCCAGCAGCTCCCCCTCCCGTGAGCAGTTCTTC. Its protein product is CASSSPSREQFF.

This clonotype was detected many times. The chain couples TRBV27 to TRBJ2-7, with 10 bases identical to TRBD1. Germline-derived CDR1 and CDR2 are MNHEY and SMNVEV (reference sequence). The V and J ends lost 3 bases and 5 bases, in that order; junction bases with no gene match: 4. CDR3 length equals 14 residues. The CDR3 DNA reads TGTGCCAGCAGTTTTGGGACAGGGGACCACGAGCAGTACTTC. It encodes CASSFGTGDHEQYF.